This TCR beta chain was sequenced during a study of blood T cell repertoires in COVID-19. Authors' data handling: Cell counts per sample came from amplifying reference gene primers. Only in-frame clones appear in the TCRdb table, and some are missing; sequencing was by immunoSEQ multiplex PCR. The DNA gave D and trimming, while V, J and clone size come from that table. The data show fewer than 150,000 clones, approximately 87% seen once. V was shortened by 4 bases and J by 6 bases, with 13 bases between the two germline ends. The CDR3 sequence is 13 residues long. Germline-derived CDR1 and CDR2 are SGHAT and FQNNGV.

The chain links TRBV11-2 to TRBJ2-7, with a tentative D call TRBD1 (5 bases). The sample consisted of peripheral blood. The receptor was derived from a woman in her forties with acute or convalescent COVID-19. The CDR3 protein is CASSWTPAREQYF. The CDR3 DNA is TGTGCCAGCAGCTGGACACCCGCCCGCGAGCAGTACTTC.